These 22 T cell receptor beta chains came from one sample sequenced in a study of CD8 T cells in Susac syndrome. Reverse transcription of roughly 0.5 to 1 ug RNA was performed with random hexamers. Via MiXCR, TCRdb re-called the immunoSEQ multiplex PCR reads, giving one row per CDR3 protein. The sample has some 300,000 distinct CDR3 sequences; 75% to 90% are singletons. Sequenced: CD8+ T cells from PBMCs. The receptors originated from a human donor with multiple sclerosis.

The chain combines TRBV4-1 with TRBJ1-1; D might be TRBD1 (6 bases). The ends were cut back, 4 bases at V and 3 bases at J, with 15 bases in the middle. The CDR3 contains 15 residues. Germline V gene sequence: CDR1 MGHRA, CDR2 YSYEKL. The CDR3 loop is CASSRPTGGDTEAFF. The CDR3, as DNA: TGCGCCAGCAGCCGGCCGACAGGTGGGGACACTGAAGCTTTCTTT.

V is TRBV6-2 or TRBV6-3 and J is TRBJ1-2; the D is unclear. V was shortened by 5 bases and J by 4 bases, with 14 bases between the two germline ends. Germline-derived CDR1 and CDR2 are MNHEY and SVGEGT. The CDR3 totals 14 residues. The CDR3 DNA is TGTGCCAGCAGTATCGGAGACTTGGCCTATGGCTACACCTTC. Its translation is CASSIGDLAYGYTF.

There are a few counts of this clonotype. V gene TRBV7-2 combines with J gene TRBJ1-2; possibly TRBD1 for D (6 bases). Germline V lookup: CDR1 SGHTA, CDR2 FQGNSA. This CDR3 is built from 13 residues. The V end lost 3 bases, the J end lost 3 bases, and 8 bases lay between the germline ends. The CDR3: CASSFRTDYGYTF. CDR3 nucleotide sequence: TGTGCCAGCAGCTTTAGGACAGACTATGGCTACACCTTC.

The genes are TRBV4-2 and TRBJ2-7; 10 positions agree with TRBD1. J lost 2 bases, V lost 3 bases, and 7 bases had no gene match. CDR1 and CDR2 from the germline V gene are LGHNA and YNFKEQ. The CDR3 extends over 16 amino acids. The CDR3 loop reads CASSHSRQGAPYEQYF. Written as DNA, the CDR3 is TGTGCCAGCAGCCACTCTCGACAGGGGGCCCCCTACGAGCAGTACTTC.

This chain links TRBV19 with TRBJ2-7; 10 positions agree with TRBD2. The CDR3 consists of 14 residues. The germline V gene has CDR1 LNHDA and CDR2 SQIVND (reference sequence). Trimming removed 7 bases from V and 5 bases from J; junction bases left unmatched: 8. In DNA, the CDR3 is TGTGCCAGTATGGCGTGGAGCGGGGGGGACGAGCAGTACTTC. This encodes CASMAWSGGDEQYF.

This clonotype has a single count. The genes are TRBV20-1 and TRBJ2-1; perhaps TRBD2 as D (5 bases). Germline CDR1 is DFQATT and CDR2 is SNEGSKA (reference sequence). With 1 base removed from V and 7 bases from J, the gap between germline ends came to 8 bases. This CDR3 contains 12 residues. The CDR3 is CSARATSNEQFF. CDR3 bases: TGCAGTGCTAGAGCCACTAGTAATGAGCAGTTCTTC.

In regard to this clonotype: The junction and the germline gene differ at one end; a read error may be behind it. V usage is TRBV15 and J usage is TRBJ1-2; 9 nucleotides match TRBD1. In germline, CDR1 is LNHNV, CDR2 YYDKDF (reference sequence). The length of the CDR3 is 17 residues. As DNA, the CDR3 is TGTGCCACCAGCAAAGAACAGGGGGCCCCGACTAACTATAGCTACACCTTC. Its protein product is CATSKEQGAPTNYSYTF.

The rearrangement joins TRBV18 to TRBJ2-7, with 16 nucleotides matching TRBD2. Germline V gene lookup returns CDR1 KGHSH and CDR2 LQKENI. This CDR3 is built from 17 residues. Unmatched junction bases numbered 8, after V lost 4 bases and J lost 5 bases. Written as DNA, the CDR3 is TGTGCCAGCTCACGGACGGGACTAGCGGGAGGGTTCGACGAGCAGTACTTC. Translating it yields CASSRTGLAGGFDEQYF.

In the case of this clonotype: Relative to the germline gene, one junction end is altered; a read error may explain this. The chain couples TRBV7-9 to TRBJ1-1, with D possibly matching TRBD1 (5 bases). Germline V gene data show CDR1 as SEHNR and CDR2 as FQNEAQ (reference sequence). The CDR3 consists of 13 residues. CDR3 DNA sequence: TGTGCCAGCAGTTTAGTGGGGGACACTGAAGCTTTCTTT. It specifies CASSLVGDTEAFF.

This clonotype was seen a few times. The chain employs TRBV30 and TRBJ2-2; D is possibly TRBD1 (5 bases). Germline CDR1 is GTSNPN and CDR2 is SVGIG (reference sequence). The CDR3 is 12 amino acids. Trimming left V 1 base short and J 6 bases short, with 6 bases between. The CDR3: CAWSEGSGELFF. CDR3 DNA sequence: TGTGCCTGGAGTGAGGGGTCCGGGGAGCTGTTTTTT.

This chain joins TRBV6-6 and TRBJ1-5, with D hard to call. V dropped 6 bases and J dropped 0 bases, with 9 bases sitting between them. This CDR3 has 14 residues. Germline V gene sequence: CDR1 MNHNY, CDR2 SVGAGI (reference sequence). Written as DNA, the CDR3 is TGTGCCAGCAGACGGACGAATAGCAATCAGCCCCAGCATTTT. This gives the protein CASRRTNSNQPQHF.

V is TRBV24-1 and J is TRBJ2-2; the match to TRBD1 covers 9 bases. J was trimmed by 4 bases and V by 6 bases; bases with no gene match: 8. The V gene's germline CDR1 is KGHDR and CDR2 SFDVKD. There are 16 residues in the CDR3. The CDR3 coding sequence is TGTGCCACCAGTTTCGGGGACAGGGCCTTCACCGGGGAGCTGTTTTTT. Protein product: CATSFGDRAFTGELFF.

This clonotype was seen just once. The V and J genes are TRBV3-1 and TRBJ2-6; 11 bases agree with TRBD1. With 5 bases clipped from V and 0 bases from J, the junction kept 6 bases outside the gene matches. CDR3 length equals 18 residues. The germline gives CDR1 LGHDT, CDR2 YNNKEL (reference sequence). The CDR3: CASSNRGTGGSGANVLTF. The CDR3 nucleotides are TGTGCCAGCAGCAATCGGGGGACAGGGGGCTCTGGGGCCAACGTCCTGACTTTC.

This chain connects TRBV7-9 to TRBJ1-4, with TRBD1 matching 7 bases. This CDR3 has 16 amino acids. With V trimmed by 2 bases and J by 5 bases, 8 bases remained unmatched. CDR1 is SEHNR, CDR2 FQNEAQ, per germline (reference sequence). The CDR3 here is CASSLRDREGNEKLFF. The CDR3 nucleotides read TGTGCCAGCAGCTTAAGAGACAGGGAGGGAAATGAAAAACTGTTTTTT.

The chain joins TRBV10-3 to TRBJ2-1, with 8 bases that match TRBD1. CDR1 is ENHRY, CDR2 SYGVKD, per germline. CDR3 length: 13 amino acids. The J segment lost 8 bases and the V segment lost 2 bases, leaving 2 bases of the junction unmatched. CDR3 sequence (DNA): TGTGCCATCAGTGAGGCAGGGGGCTATGAGCAGTTCTTC. This encodes CAISEAGGYEQFF.

The V call is TRBV7-9, the J call TRBJ1-2, with 11 bases lining up with TRBD1. CDR3 length: 16 amino acids. CDR1 is SEHNR and CDR2 is FQNEAQ in the germline V gene (reference sequence). V trimming: 9 bases; J trimming: 4 bases; junction bases outside the gene matches: 13. The CDR3 nucleotides are TGTGCCAGTGGGCGAGGGACAGGGGGATTGGTCTATGGCTACACCTTC. This encodes CASGRGTGGLVYGYTF.

The chain links TRBV6-1 to TRBJ2-7; TRBD2 might be the D (5 bases). The germline V and J ends were trimmed by 6 bases and 0 bases, with 18 bases remaining between them. Germline CDR1 is MNHNS and CDR2 is SASEGT. This CDR3 is 16 amino acids long. The CDR3 is CASSPSVGRVSYEQYF. The CDR3 DNA is TGTGCCAGCAGCCCGTCGGTAGGGCGGGTCTCCTACGAGCAGTACTTC.

The rearrangement uses TRBV28 and TRBJ2-1; possibly TRBD2 for D (6 bases). The CDR3 consists of 13 residues. CDR1 MDHEN and CDR2 SYDVKM come from the germline V gene. Trimming shortened V by 3 bases and J by 5 bases, and 8 bases separated the two germline ends. The CDR3 DNA reads as TGTGCCAGCAGTTTCCGACTAGACAATGAGCAGTTCTTC. Translated, it gives CASSFRLDNEQFF.

This chain links TRBV10-3 with TRBJ2-7; 8 bases are shared with TRBD1. The CDR3 covers 13 residues. Germline V gene sequence: CDR1 ENHRY, CDR2 SYGVKD. V lost 11 bases, J lost 2 bases, and 8 bases stayed unmatched. The CDR3 region is CASNRDRTYEQYF. CDR3 nucleotide sequence: TGTGCCTCCAACCGGGACAGGACCTACGAGCAGTACTTC.

This clonotype occurred once. The chain recombines TRBV11-2 with TRBJ2-1; D possibly corresponds to TRBD1 (6 bases). This CDR3 contains 16 residues. V was clipped by 2 bases and J by 0 bases, with 11 bases between them. Germline V gene data show CDR1 as SGHAT and CDR2 as FQNNGV. CDR3 sequence: CASSLYQGNSYNEQFF. DNA of the CDR3: TGTGCCAGCAGCTTATACCAGGGGAACTCCTACAATGAGCAGTTCTTC.

The table lists this clonotype with a count of one. The chain uses TRBV20-1 and TRBJ2-7; 8 bases are a match to TRBD2. J lost 0 bases, V lost 4 bases, and 11 bases had no gene match. Germline loops: CDR1 DFQATT, CDR2 SNEGSKA (reference sequence). The CDR3 extends over 16 amino acids. Here the CDR3 DNA reads TGCAGTGCTACAACCCCGGGACTAGTGCCCTCCTACGAGCAGTACTTC. Its translation is CSATTPGLVPSYEQYF.

This chain connects TRBV12-3 or TRBV12-4 to TRBJ2-7; D gene uncertain. Trimming took off 0 bases at V and 9 bases at J, with 21 bases between the two ends. The CDR3 length is 16 residues. This CDR3 is CASSLAAELRVEGQYF. In DNA form, the CDR3 reads TGTGCCAGCAGTTTAGCGGCGGAGCTACGAGTTGAAGGGCAGTACTTC.